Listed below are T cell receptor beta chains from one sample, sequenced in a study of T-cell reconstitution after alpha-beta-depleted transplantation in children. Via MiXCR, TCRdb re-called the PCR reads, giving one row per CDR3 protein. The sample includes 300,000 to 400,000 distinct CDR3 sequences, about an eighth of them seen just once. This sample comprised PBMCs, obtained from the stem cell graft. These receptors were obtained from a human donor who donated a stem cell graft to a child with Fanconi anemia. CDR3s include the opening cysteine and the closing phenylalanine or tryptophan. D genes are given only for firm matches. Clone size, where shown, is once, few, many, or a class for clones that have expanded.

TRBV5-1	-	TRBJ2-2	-	TGCGCCAGCAGTTACTCCAACAGGGACACCGGGGAGCTGTTTTTT	CASSYSNRDTGELFF
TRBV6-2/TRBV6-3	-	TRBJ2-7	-	TGTGCCAGCAGTTACCCAGCAACCTACGAGCAGTACTTC	CASSYPATYEQYF
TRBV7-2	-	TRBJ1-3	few	TGTGCCAGCAGCTTAGGGGCATGGAACACCATATATTTT	CASSLGAWNTIYF
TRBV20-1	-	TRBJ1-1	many	TGCAGTGCGAGAGCCCACGGGCACACTGAAGCTTTCTTT	CSARAHGHTEAFF
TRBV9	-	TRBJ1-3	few	TGTGCCAGCAGCGTAGACAGCTCTGGAAACACCATATATTTT	CASSVDSSGNTIYF
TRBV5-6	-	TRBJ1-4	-	TGTGCCAGCAGGTTGGCTGGGGATGAAAAACTGTTTTTT	CASRLAGDEKLFF
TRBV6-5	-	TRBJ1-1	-	TGTGCCAGCAGTTACGACAGCTACACTGAAGCTTTCTTT	CASSYDSYTEAFF
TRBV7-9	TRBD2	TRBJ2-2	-	TGTGCCAGCAGGCGCGGGGGTATCACCGGGGAGCTGTTTTTT	CASRRGGITGELFF
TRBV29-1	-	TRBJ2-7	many	TGCAGCGTTGAAGAAGGGGCCTCCTACGAGCAGTACTTC	CSVEEGASYEQYF
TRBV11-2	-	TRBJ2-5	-	TGTGCCAGCAGCTCAACACAGTTGGTCGTAGAGACCCAGTACTTC	CASSSTQLVVETQYF
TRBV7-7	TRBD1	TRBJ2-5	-	TGTGCCAGCAGCCCCGGGACAGGGGACGCGACCCAGTACTTC	CASSPGTGDATQYF